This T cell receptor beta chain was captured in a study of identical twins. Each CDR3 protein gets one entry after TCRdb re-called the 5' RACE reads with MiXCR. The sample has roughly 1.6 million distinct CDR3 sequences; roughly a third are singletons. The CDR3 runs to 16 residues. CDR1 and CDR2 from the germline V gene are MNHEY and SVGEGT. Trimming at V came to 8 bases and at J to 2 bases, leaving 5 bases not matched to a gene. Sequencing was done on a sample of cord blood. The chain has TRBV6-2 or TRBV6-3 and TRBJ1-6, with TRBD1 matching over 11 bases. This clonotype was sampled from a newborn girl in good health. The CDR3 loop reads CASRTGGNAYNSPLHF. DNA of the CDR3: TGTGCCAGCCGGACAGGGGGCAACGCCTATAATTCACCCCTCCACTTT.